The clone carrying this TCR beta chain was seen only once. How the authors handled the data: Reference gene primers were amplified, and this amplification served to estimate nucleated cell counts. Sequencing used immunoSEQ multiplex PCR; TCRdb keeps in-frame clones, though not all of them. The V and J calls and clone size are taken from that table; D and trimming were inferred from the DNA. This sample has roughly 100,000 clones, with about four fifths found just once. These data belong to a study of blood T cell repertoires in COVID-19. Turning to the study itself: The United States, Italy and Spain provided the acute and convalescent COVID-19 samples. From T cells, B-cell-depleted T cells, or PBMCs came the material, which was cDNA or gDNA.

Germline CDR1 reads LGHDT; CDR2 reads YNNKEL (reference sequence). The CDR3 length is 13 residues. The ends were cut back, 7 bases at V and 10 bases at J, with 19 bases in the middle. The sample comprised peripheral blood. This clonotype originated in a woman between 70 and 85 years old with acute or convalescent COVID-19. The chain links TRBV3-1 (or the pseudogene TRBV3-2) to TRBJ1-1; D ambiguous. In DNA form, the CDR3 reads TGTGCCAGCACCGGGGATGAGGACGACGGAGCTTTCTTT. Its protein product is CASTGDEDDGAFF.